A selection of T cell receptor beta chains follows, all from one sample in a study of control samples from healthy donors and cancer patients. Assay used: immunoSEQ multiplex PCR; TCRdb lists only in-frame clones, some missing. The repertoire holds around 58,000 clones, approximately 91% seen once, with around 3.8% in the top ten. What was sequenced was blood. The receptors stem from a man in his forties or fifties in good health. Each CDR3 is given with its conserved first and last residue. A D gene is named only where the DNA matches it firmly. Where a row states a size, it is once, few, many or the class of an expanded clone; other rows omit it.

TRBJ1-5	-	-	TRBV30	CAWSHVRGLQPQHF	TGTGCCTGGAGCCACGTGAGGGGTTTACAGCCCCAGCATTTT
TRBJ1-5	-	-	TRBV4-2	CASSQDLPGTGGNQPQHF	TGTGCCAGCAGCCAAGATCTTCCCGGGACTGGGGGCAATCAGCCCCAGCATTTT
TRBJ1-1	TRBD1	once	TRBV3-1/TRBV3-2	CASSQAGTGATEAFF	TGTGCCAGCAGCCAAGCGGGGACAGGGGCCACTGAAGCTTTCTTT
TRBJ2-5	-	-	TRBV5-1	CASSLAGGLETQYF	TGCGCCAGCAGCTTGGCCGGGGGACTAGAGACCCAGTACTTC
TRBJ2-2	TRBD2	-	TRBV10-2	CASSVAGGQTGELFF	TGCGCCAGCAGTGTGGCGGGAGGGCAAACCGGGGAGCTGTTTTTT
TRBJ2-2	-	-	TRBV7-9	CASSSTSPLGELFF	TGTGCCAGCAGCTCAACTAGTCCCCTCGGGGAGCTGTTTTTT
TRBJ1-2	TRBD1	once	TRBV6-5	CASTGTGGDYGYTF	TGTGCCAGTACGGGGACAGGGGGCGACTATGGCTACACCTTC
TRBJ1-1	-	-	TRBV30	CAWSGQTMNTEAFF	TGTGCCTGGAGCGGACAGACGATGAACACTGAAGCTTTCTTT
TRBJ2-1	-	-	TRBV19	CATVRRVGEQFF	TGTGCCACAGTGAGGAGGGTGGGTGAGCAGTTCTTC
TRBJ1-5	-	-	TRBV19	CASRDRYGQPAYSNQPQHF	TGTGCCAGTAGGGACCGATACGGACAGCCTGCTTATAGCAATCAGCCCCAGCATTTT
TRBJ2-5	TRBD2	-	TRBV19	CASGTSGQETQYF	TGTGCCAGTGGGACTAGCGGCCAAGAGACCCAGTACTTC
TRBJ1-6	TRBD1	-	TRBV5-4	CASSLGTGGGSSYNSPLHF	TGTGCCAGCAGCCTGGGGACAGGGGGTGGGAGCTCCTATAATTCACCCCTCCACTTT
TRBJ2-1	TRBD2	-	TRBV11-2	CASSLVTSASYNEQFF	TGTGCCAGCAGCTTAGTGACTAGCGCCTCCTACAATGAGCAGTTCTTC
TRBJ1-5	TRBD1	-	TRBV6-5	CASRPGQGANQPQHF	TGTGCCAGCAGACCGGGACAGGGGGCTAATCAGCCCCAGCATTTT
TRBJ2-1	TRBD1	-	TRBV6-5	CASSLPGQGSDEQFF	TGTGCCAGCAGTCTCCCGGGACAGGGATCTGATGAGCAGTTCTTC
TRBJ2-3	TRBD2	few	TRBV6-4	CASSAAGVTDTQYF	TGTGCCAGCAGTGCGGCGGGAGTGACAGATACGCAGTATTTT
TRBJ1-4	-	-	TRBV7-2	CASSLATGNNEKLFF	TGTGCCAGCAGCTTAGCAACGGGGAATAATGAAAAACTGTTTTTT
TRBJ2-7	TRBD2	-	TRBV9	CASSVGTIPYEQYF	TGTGCCAGCAGCGTCGGGACTATCCCCTACGAGCAGTACTTC
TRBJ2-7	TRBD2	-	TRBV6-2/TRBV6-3	CASSPPLSGGSYEQYF	TGTGCCAGCAGTCCACCTCTTAGCGGGGGGTCCTACGAGCAGTACTTC
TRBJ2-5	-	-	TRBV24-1	CATSDFLGQGMGETQYF	TGTGCCACCAGTGATTTCTTAGGTCAGGGGATGGGTGAGACCCAGTACTTC
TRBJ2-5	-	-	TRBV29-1	CSANGEIQETQYF	TGCAGCGCCAATGGGGAGATTCAAGAGACCCAGTACTTC
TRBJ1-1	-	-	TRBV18	CASSPGGGPEAFF	TGTGCCAGCTCACCAGGGGGGGGTCCTGAAGCTTTCTTT
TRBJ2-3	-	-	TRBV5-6	CASRGTDTQYF	TGTGCCAGCAGAGGCACAGATACGCAGTATTTT
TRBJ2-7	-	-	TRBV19	CASSIASGGVTSYEQYF	TGTGCCAGTAGTATAGCATCTGGGGGTGTCACCTCCTACGAGCAGTACTTC
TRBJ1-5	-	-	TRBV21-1	CASSKQQGARLSNQPQHF	TGTGCCAGCAGCAAGCAGCAGGGGGCGCGGTTAAGCAATCAGCCCCAGCATTTT
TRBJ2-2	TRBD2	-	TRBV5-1	CASSTRTSGTTGELFF	TGCGCCAGCAGCACCCGGACTAGCGGGACGACCGGGGAGCTGTTTTTT
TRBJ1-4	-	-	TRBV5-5	CASSFRDGRTNEKLFF	TGTGCCAGCAGCTTCCGGGACGGAAGAACTAATGAAAAACTGTTTTTT
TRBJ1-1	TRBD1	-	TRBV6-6	CASSHPPRLRGRDTEAFF	TGTGCCAGCAGTCACCCCCCTCGCCTCAGGGGGCGGGACACTGAAGCTTTCTTT
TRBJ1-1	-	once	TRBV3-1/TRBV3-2	CASSQGGGTEAFF	TGTGCCAGCAGCCAAGGTGGTGGTACTGAAGCTTTCTTT
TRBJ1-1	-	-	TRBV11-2	CASSALTVASAEAFF	TGTGCCAGCAGCGCGTTGACTGTAGCGAGTGCTGAAGCTTTCTTT
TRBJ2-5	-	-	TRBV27	CASRRTAQETQYF	TGTGCCAGCAGACGGACGGCTCAAGAGACCCAGTACTTC
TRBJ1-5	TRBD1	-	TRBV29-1	CSVEVQGGQPQHF	TGCAGCGTTGAAGTACAGGGGGGACAGCCCCAGCATTTT
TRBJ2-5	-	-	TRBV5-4	CASSPRNQETQYF	TGTGCCAGCAGCCCTAGGAACCAAGAGACCCAGTACTTC
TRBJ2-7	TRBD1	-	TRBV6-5	CASTGTVTYEQYF	TGTGCCAGCACAGGGACAGTCACCTACGAGCAGTACTTC
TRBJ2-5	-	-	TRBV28	CASSLLAGGLIETQYF	TGTGCCAGCAGTTTACTCGCCGGAGGGCTGATAGAGACCCAGTACTTC
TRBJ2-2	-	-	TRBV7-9	CASSFPLTGELFF	TGTGCCAGCAGCTTCCCCCTCACCGGGGAGCTGTTTTTT
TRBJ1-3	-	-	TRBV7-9	CASSAGHSGNTIYF	TGTGCCAGCAGCGCGGGACACTCTGGAAACACCATATATTTT
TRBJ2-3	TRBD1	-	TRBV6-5	CASSRQGAGTDTQYF	TGTGCCAGCAGTAGACAGGGCGCCGGCACAGATACGCAGTATTTT
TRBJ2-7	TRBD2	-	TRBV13	CASSLSGGPYEQYF	TGTGCCAGCAGCCTTAGCGGGGGCCCCTACGAGCAGTACTTC
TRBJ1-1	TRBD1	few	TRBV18	CASSTGRTEAFF	TGTGCCAGCTCGACAGGGCGCACTGAAGCTTTCTTT
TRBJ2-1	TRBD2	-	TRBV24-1	CATSDLVGGGSGGRQFF	TGTGCCACCAGTGATTTGGTTGGGGGGGGTTCCGGGGGACGGCAGTTCTTC
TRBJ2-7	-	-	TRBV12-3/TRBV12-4	CASSPSRYEQYF	TGTGCCAGCAGCCCTTCGCGTTACGAGCAGTACTTC
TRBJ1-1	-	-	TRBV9	CASSVRVGAEAFF	TGTGCCAGCAGCGTCAGGGTAGGCGCTGAAGCTTTCTTT
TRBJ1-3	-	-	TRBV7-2	CASSLGGGGPGNTIYF	TGTGCCAGCAGCTTAGGAGGGGGGGGGCCTGGAAACACCATATATTTT
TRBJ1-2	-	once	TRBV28	CASSRIDGGGLYGYTF	TGTGCCAGCAGCCGGATTGATGGGGGGGGCCTATATGGCTACACCTTC
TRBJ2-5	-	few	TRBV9	CASSVSGTETQYF	TGTGCCAGCAGCGTATCTGGCACTGAGACCCAGTACTTC
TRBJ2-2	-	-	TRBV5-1	CASSLEDFTGELFF	TGCGCCAGCAGCTTGGAGGACTTCACCGGGGAGCTGTTTTTT
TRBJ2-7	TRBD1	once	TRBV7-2	CASSWGQGGGEQYF	TGTGCCAGCAGCTGGGGACAGGGTGGTGGCGAGCAGTACTTC
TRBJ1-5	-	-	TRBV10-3	CAISESVDNQPQHF	TGTGCCATCAGTGAGTCAGTAGACAATCAGCCCCAGCATTTT
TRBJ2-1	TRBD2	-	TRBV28	CASKGLAGGINEQFF	TGTGCCAGCAAAGGGTTAGCGGGAGGGATCAATGAGCAGTTCTTC
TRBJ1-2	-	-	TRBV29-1	CSVEDGYTF	TGCAGCGTTGAAGATGGCTACACCTTC
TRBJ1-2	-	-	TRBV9	CASSVVEGNYGYTF	TGTGCCAGCAGCGTAGTGGAGGGTAACTATGGCTACACCTTC
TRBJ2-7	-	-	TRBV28	CASSSPGLNYEQYF	TGTGCCAGCAGTTCTCCGGGACTTAACTACGAGCAGTACTTC